The 11 T cell receptor beta chains given below trace back to one sample, sequenced in a study of blood T cell repertoires in COVID-19. Generated by immunoSEQ multiplex PCR, the TCRdb table keeps only in-frame clones and is missing some. This repertoire shows 200,000 to 250,000 clones, around 88% found once; its top ten account for over 12%. Input material: PBMCs or T cells enriched from blood (not recorded which). These receptors were taken from a woman in her 50s with acute COVID-19.

The chain is built from TRBV7-9 and TRBJ1-5, with D maybe TRBD1 (5 bases). The V end lost 0 bases, the J end lost 3 bases, and 12 bases lay between the germline ends. The V gene's germline CDR1 is SEHNR and CDR2 FQNEAQ (reference sequence). The CDR3 is 16 amino acids. The CDR3 loop reads CASSLAVSGHNQPQHF. For the CDR3, the DNA is TGTGCCAGCAGCTTAGCGGTGTCAGGGCACAATCAGCCCCAGCATTTT.

The gene calls are TRBV18 and TRBJ2-5, with 12 bases matching TRBD2. J gave up 7 bases and V 2 bases, and 14 bases lay outside the gene matches. In germline, CDR1 is KGHSH, CDR2 LQKENI. The CDR3 spans 18 residues. The CDR3 nucleotides are TGTGCCAGCTCACCAAATTGGACTAGCGGGACCTTCTATCGGACCCAGTACTTC. Translating gives CASSPNWTSGTFYRTQYF.

This chain links TRBV19 with TRBJ1-2, with 9 bases that match TRBD1. The germline CDR1 and CDR2 sequences are LNHDA and SQIVND (reference sequence). The CDR3 has 15 amino acids. V gave up 5 bases and J gave up 3 bases; unmatched junction bases: 7. CDR3 nucleotides: TGTGCCAGTAGTGGAGGGACAGGGCTGCACTATGGCTACACCTTC. It yields the protein CASSGGTGLHYGYTF.

The V call is TRBV18, the J call TRBJ2-7; TRBD1 matches at 8 bases. Germline V gives CDR1 KGHSH, CDR2 LQKENI. CDR3 length: 14 amino acids. After removal of 5 bases from V and 0 bases from J, the junction contained 3 bases not matched to a gene. The CDR3 bases are TGTGCCAGCTCAGGACAGGGAAGCTCCTACGAGCAGTACTTC. Protein product: CASSGQGSSYEQYF.

This clone was observed once. The J gene is TRBJ2-5, the V gene TRBV27, with TRBD1 as a possible D gene (5 bases). Per the germline V gene, CDR1 is MNHEY and CDR2 is SMNVEV (reference sequence). Trimming shortened V by 4 bases and J by 0 bases, and 6 bases separated the two germline ends. The CDR3 covers 13 residues. The CDR3 loop is CASSSGYQETQYF. CDR3 sequence (DNA): TGTGCCAGCAGTTCAGGGTACCAAGAGACCCAGTACTTC.

The chain combines TRBV5-1 with TRBJ2-5, with D possibly being TRBD1 (7 bases). The CDR3 runs 13 residues. V was pared by 4 bases and J by 5 bases, with 12 bases between. Germline V gene lookup returns CDR1 SGHRS and CDR2 YFSETQ. The CDR3, as DNA: TGCGCCAGCAGCCCAGGGGGAGGCGAGACCCAGTACTTC. Its protein is CASSPGGGETQYF.

This chain joins TRBV28 and TRBJ1-1, with D maybe TRBD1 (6 bases). The CDR3 extends over 13 amino acids. V shed 10 bases and J shed 6 bases, with 18 bases lying between them. CDR1 is MDHEN, CDR2 SYDVKM, per germline. In DNA, the CDR3 is TGTGCCACCGGGACATTCCTGGGGGCTGAAGCTTTCTTT. This codes for CATGTFLGAEAFF.

The chain recombines TRBV7-2 with TRBJ2-7, with 7 bases matching TRBD2. Germline CDR1 is SGHTA and CDR2 is FQGNSA. The length of the CDR3 is 15 residues. The V gene end was trimmed by 1 base and the J gene end by 3 bases; junction bases not matched to a gene: 6. The CDR3 DNA follows: TGTGCCAGCAGCTTAGAGTCGGGAGGATTCTACGAGCAGTACTTC. Translation gives CASSLESGGFYEQYF.

The J gene is TRBJ1-2, the V gene TRBV7-2; D not resolved. The length of the CDR3 is 13 residues. Germline assignment: CDR1 SGHTA and CDR2 FQGNSA. The germline V and J ends were trimmed by 4 bases and 5 bases, with 11 bases remaining between them. This chain's CDR3 is CASSSGSGYGYTF. CDR3 bases: TGTGCCAGCAGCTCAGGATCGGGGTATGGCTACACCTTC.

The chain joins TRBV28 to TRBJ1-1, with D maybe TRBD1 (6 bases). Germline CDR1 is MDHEN and CDR2 is SYDVKM. V was pared by 7 bases and J by 10 bases, with 22 bases between. CDR3 size: 14 residues. CDR3 residues: CASIRGGRKSGAFF. In DNA form, the CDR3 reads TGTGCCAGCATACGGGGGGGGCGAAAATCCGGAGCTTTCTTT.

The J gene is TRBJ2-1, the V gene TRBV6-5; TRBD2 agrees at 9 bases. V gave up 0 bases and J gave up 14 bases; unmatched junction bases: 14. CDR3 length: 16 residues. Germline loops: CDR1 MNHEY, CDR2 SVGAGI. In DNA, the CDR3 is TGTGCCAGCAGTTACTCGCAGCGACTAGCGGAACGCCCAAAGTTCTTC. Translating gives CASSYSQRLAERPKFF.